Many counts were recorded for the clone carrying this T cell receptor beta chain. Antigen specificity is unknown. CDR3 size: 15 residues. CDR1 MDHEN and CDR2 SYDVKM come from the germline V gene. With V trimmed by 5 bases and J by 2 bases, 8 bases remained unmatched. Arm-PCR of CDR3 regions with iRepertoire HTBI primers generated TCR beta libraries. One entry per CDR3 protein results from TCRdb running MiXCR on the multiplex PCR reads. This sample has 360,000 or so distinct CDR3 sequences, with 10% to 15% found just once. Sample time point: newly diagnosed GD, antithyroid drugs for less than 3 months. Isolated PBMC RNA provided the starting material for the TCR library. These data belong to a study of regulatory T cells in long-lasting Graves disease. Study findings and constraints: TRBV28 was favored in persistent disease, as were TRBJ1-2 and TRBJ2-5. Compared with new cases, persistent Graves' patients showed reduced TCR diversity.

These data also featured in a second study, about T cells in Graves' hyperthyroidism and ophthalmopathy. That investigation notes: The TCR CDR3 was amplified in a first-round RT-PCR using the HTBI primer set. Ophthalmopathy and stable hyperthyroidism were separated by a 13 V-J model.

The clonotype originates from a woman aged 18-29 years with Graves disease. The sample consisted of peripheral blood mononuclear cells (PBMCs), taken at new diagnosis, from a patient treated with antithyroid drugs. The chain employs TRBV28 and TRBJ2-5; 7 bases map to TRBD1. DNA of the CDR3: TGTGCCAGCAGTCACAGGGGTAACTTACAAGAGACCCAGTACTTC. It codes for CASSHRGNLQETQYF.